This T cell receptor (beta chain) emerged from a study of blood T cell repertoires in COVID-19. Study background: The cDNA or gDNA used as material had been derived from T cells, B-cell-depleted T cells, or PBMCs.

Clones were sequenced by immunoSEQ multiplex PCR, and TCRdb holds only the in-frame ones, with some missing. This sample yields roughly 250,000 clones, of which approximately 92% are seen a single time; roughly 2.7% belongs to the top ten. The CDR3 is made up of 17 amino acids. V was shortened by 0 bases and J by 1 base, with 13 bases between the two germline ends. Germline CDR1 SGDLS, CDR2 YYNGEE. What was sequenced was peripheral blood. The TCR comes from a person aged 18 to 29 with COVID-19, enrolled during active disease. The gene calls are TRBV9 and TRBJ2-2, with D perhaps matching TRBD1 (5 bases). CDR3 amino acids: CASSVGTSDRNTGELFF. The CDR3 DNA sequence: TGTGCCAGCAGCGTAGGAACGTCTGACAGGAACACCGGGGAGCTGTTTTTT.